The clone carrying this T cell receptor (beta chain) occurred once. The protocol was immunoSEQ multiplex PCR, while the TCRdb copy is restricted to in-frame clones and leaves out a portion. The sample contains over 2 million clones, 90% to 95% of which appear only once. CDR3 length: 15 residues. V gave up 5 bases and J gave up 6 bases; unmatched junction bases: 14. Germline V gene sequence: CDR1 GTSNPN, CDR2 SVGIG (reference sequence). The entry originates in a study of shared clonotypes between healthy human individuals. The clonotype comes from a man younger than 35 in good health. The rearrangement joins TRBV30 to TRBJ2-7, with 9 nucleotides matching TRBD1. Specimen: naive CD4+ T cells sorted from blood. The subset was: CD45RA+ positively selected. In DNA form, the CDR3 reads TGTGCCTGGTGGGAACCGGGACAGGGACTAAGCGAGCAGTACTTC. It yields the protein CAWWEPGQGLSEQYF.